This entry lists 5 T cell receptor beta chains sequenced from one sample in a study of cytomegalovirus exposure and HLA in healthy donors. The PCR contained 60 Vbeta and 13 Jbeta primers. Using immunoSEQ multiplex PCR, the repertoire was profiled, and TCRdb retains in-frame clones only, with some absent. There are over 150,000 clones in the sample; 82% occur only once, and roughly 0.098% lies in the top ten. The specimen was PBMCs. The receptors stem from a boy aged 2 to 10 in good health and CMV-seronegative.

This chain joins TRBV27 and TRBJ2-3, with 9 bases fitting TRBD2. Germline V lookup: CDR1 MNHEY, CDR2 SMNVEV (reference sequence). The trim removed 6 bases at V and 7 bases at J, leaving 11 bases unmatched. The CDR3 is made up of 15 amino acids. DNA of the CDR3: TGTGCCAGCAGCCAGAGGGGCGGGGGGGGGTATACGCAGTATTTT. It is translated as CASSQRGGGGYTQYF.

The chain has TRBV15 and TRBJ2-7; 12 bases agree with TRBD2. Germline assignment: CDR1 LNHNV and CDR2 YYDKDF (reference sequence). The junction had 3 bases not matched to a gene; V was cut back by 6 bases and J by 0 bases. This CDR3 has 15 amino acids. CDR3 nucleotides: TGTGCCACCAGGGGACTAGCGGGTTCCTCCTACGAGCAGTACTTC. It specifies CATRGLAGSSYEQYF.

The chain employs TRBV7-9 and TRBJ1-2, with 8 positions matching TRBD1. The CDR3 has 13 amino acids. V dropped 10 bases and J dropped 7; count of bases not matched to a gene: 11. The germline V gene has CDR1 SEHNR and CDR2 FQNEAQ (reference sequence). CDR3 sequence (DNA): TGTGCCACCAGGACAGGGACGTTTGGTGGCTACACCTTC. Translating gives CATRTGTFGGYTF. Full variable domain (remainder filled in from reference TRBV7-9 and TRBJ1-2): DTGVSQNPRHKITKRGQNVTFRCDPISEHNRLYWYRQTLGQGPEFLTYFQNEAQLEKSRLLSDRFSAERPKGSFSTLEIQRTEQGDSAMYLCATRTGTFGGYTFGSGTRLTVV.

The chain links TRBV6-1 to TRBJ2-5; D ambiguous. This CDR3 is built from 16 residues. Trimming cost V 4 bases and J 3 bases, with 18 bases left between them. Germline V gene data show CDR1 as MNHNS and CDR2 as SASEGT. For the CDR3, the DNA is TGTGCCAGCAGTGGCGCTAGTGGGTTAATAAAAGAGACCCAGTACTTC. Translated: CASSGASGLIKETQYF.

This clone has just a few counts. The chain is built from TRBV6-8 and TRBJ2-7; TRBD2 agrees at 15 bases. The junction had 8 bases not matched to a gene; V was cut back by 6 bases and J by 5 bases. In germline, CDR1 is MNHGY, CDR2 SAAAGT. The CDR3 length is 16 residues. CDR3 sequence: CASRGLAGGPRHEQYF. As DNA, the CDR3 is TGTGCCAGCAGAGGACTAGCGGGGGGGCCAAGACACGAGCAGTACTTC.